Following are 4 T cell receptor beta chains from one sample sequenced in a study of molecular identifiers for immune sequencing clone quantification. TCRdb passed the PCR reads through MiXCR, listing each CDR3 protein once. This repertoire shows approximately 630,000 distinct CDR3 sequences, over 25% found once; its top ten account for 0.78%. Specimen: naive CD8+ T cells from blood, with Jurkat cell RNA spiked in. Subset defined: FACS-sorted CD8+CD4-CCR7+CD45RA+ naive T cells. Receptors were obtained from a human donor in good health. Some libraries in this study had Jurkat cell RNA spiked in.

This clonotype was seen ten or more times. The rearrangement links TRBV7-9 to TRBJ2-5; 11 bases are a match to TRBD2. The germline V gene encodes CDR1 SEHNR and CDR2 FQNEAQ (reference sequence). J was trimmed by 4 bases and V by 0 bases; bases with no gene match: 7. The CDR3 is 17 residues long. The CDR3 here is CASSLAASGRFGETQYF. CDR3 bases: TGTGCCAGCAGCTTAGCGGCTAGCGGGAGGTTTGGAGAGACCCAGTACTTC. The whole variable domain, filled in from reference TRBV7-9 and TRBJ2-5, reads DTGVSQNPRHKITKRGQNVTFRCDPISEHNRLYWYRQTLGQGPEFLTYFQNEAQLEKSRLLSDRFSAERPKGSFSTLEIQRTEQGDSAMYLCASSLAASGRFGETQYFGPGTRLLVL.

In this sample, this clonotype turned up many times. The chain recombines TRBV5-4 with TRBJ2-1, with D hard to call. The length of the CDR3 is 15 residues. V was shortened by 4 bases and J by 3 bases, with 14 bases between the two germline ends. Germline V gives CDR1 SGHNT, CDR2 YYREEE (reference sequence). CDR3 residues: CASSPGRSDYNEQFF. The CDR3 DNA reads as TGTGCCAGCAGCCCCGGCCGGAGCGACTACAATGAGCAGTTCTTC.

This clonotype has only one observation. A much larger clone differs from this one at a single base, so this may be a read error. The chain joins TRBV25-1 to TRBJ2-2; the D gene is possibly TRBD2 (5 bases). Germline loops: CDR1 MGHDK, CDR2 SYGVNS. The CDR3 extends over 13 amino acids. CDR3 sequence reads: CASSTGYTGELVF. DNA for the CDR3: TGTGCCAGCAGTACCGGATACACCGGGGAGCTGGTTTTT.

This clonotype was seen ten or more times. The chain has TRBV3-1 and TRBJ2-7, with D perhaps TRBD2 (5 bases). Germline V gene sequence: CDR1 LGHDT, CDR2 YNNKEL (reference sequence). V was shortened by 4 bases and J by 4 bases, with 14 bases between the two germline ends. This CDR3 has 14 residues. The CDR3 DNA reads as TGTGCCAGCAGCCCCGGCTTGAGCGGTTACGAGCAGTACTTC. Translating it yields CASSPGLSGYEQYF.